Detailed here is one T cell receptor (beta chain). Its target is not known. These data originate in a study of T cell clonotyping in hematopoietic cell transplantation. TCRdb's table, derived via immunoSEQ multiplex PCR, lists solely in-frame clones and lacks some. The sample gives about 16,000 clones, around 90% of which show up once; about 2.9% is in the top ten. CDR3 length: 14 residues. V shed 1 base, J shed 11 bases, and the junction held 4 bases outside the gene matches. Per the germline V gene, CDR1 is SGHDN and CDR2 is FVKESK. Study conclusions and caveats: Pathologically expanded recipient clonotypes increased progressively from day 30 to day 180 as diversity fell. Few recipient clonotypes overlapped donors; over 95% were de novo at given depth.

The V gene is TRBV14, the J gene TRBJ1-4; TRBD1 matches 10 bases. The TCR was taken from a man aged 50 to 59 in good health. Some clones in this sample may be carry-over from other donors' samples. Input material: peripheral blood mononuclear cells. Here the CDR3 reads CASSQVRDRGKLFF. The CDR3 nucleotides read TGTGCCAGCAGCCAAGTCCGGGACAGGGGCAAACTGTTTTTT.